This entry lists 6 T cell receptor beta chains sequenced from one sample in a study of graft-versus-host responses after intestinal transplantation. Generated by immunoSEQ multiplex PCR, the TCRdb table keeps only in-frame clones and is missing some. The table includes approximately 60,000 clones, roughly 89% detected once. The sequencing used PBMCs, collected 26 days after transplant. The receptors originated from a human patient who received an intestinal transplant, so some T cells may come from the graft donor.

J is TRBJ2-1 and V is TRBV11-3; possibly TRBD2 for D (6 bases). CDR1 is SGHNT, CDR2 YENEEA, per germline. The CDR3 consists of 13 residues. Trimming took 4 bases from V and 9 from J, leaving 13 bases between them. DNA for the CDR3: TGTGCCAGCAGCTCTCAGGGTAGCGGTGAGCAGTTCTTC. Protein: CASSSQGSGEQFF. Looking up the rest from reference TRBV11-3 and TRBJ2-1 gives the full variable domain: EAGVVQSPRYKIIEKKQPVAFWCNPISGHNTLYWYLQNLGQGPELLIRYENEEAVDDSQLPKDRFSAERLKGVDSTLKIQPAELGDSAVYLCASSSQGSGEQFFGPGTRLTVL.

This chain uses TRBV28 with TRBJ2-1; D may be TRBD1 (5 bases). This CDR3 has 15 amino acids. V gave up 4 bases and J gave up 7 bases, with 17 bases separating them. Looked up from germline, CDR1 is MDHEN and CDR2 is SYDVKM. The CDR3 coding sequence is TGTGCCAGCAGTTCCCAGGGAAACCTCCCTAATGAGCAGTTCTTC. Its translation is CASSSQGNLPNEQFF.

This rearrangement joins TRBV19 to TRBJ2-1; tentatively, D is TRBD1 (6 bases). CDR3 length: 13 residues. Trimming removed 5 bases from V and 9 bases from J, with 14 bases in between. Germline lookup yields CDR1 LNHDA and CDR2 SQIVND (reference sequence). The CDR3 DNA is TGTGCCAGTAGTCAGGGGATATCGGCTGAGCAGTTCTTC. It is translated as CASSQGISAEQFF.

The chain couples TRBV6-4 to TRBJ1-5; 8 bases agree with TRBD1. V lost 5 bases, J lost 2 bases, and 20 bases stayed unmatched. This CDR3 comprises 20 residues. Germline V lookup: CDR1 MRHNA, CDR2 SNTAGT. This CDR3 is CASSSTGGGVALYGNQPQHF. The CDR3 nucleotides are TGTGCCAGCAGTAGCACAGGGGGTGGTGTAGCGCTGTACGGCAATCAGCCCCAGCATTTT.

The chain couples TRBV30 to TRBJ1-2; 8 bases match TRBD1. The CDR3 is 15 amino acids. Trimming removed 1 base from V and 0 bases from J; junction bases left unmatched: 4. CDR1 and CDR2 (germline): GTSNPN, SVGIG (reference sequence). The CDR3 sequence: CAWSGQTGANYGYTF. In DNA, the CDR3 is TGTGCCTGGAGTGGGCAGACAGGGGCTAACTATGGCTACACCTTC.

The chain employs TRBV19 and TRBJ2-7; possibly TRBD1 for D (6 bases). Germline values: CDR1 LNHDA, CDR2 SQIVND (reference sequence). V lost 3 bases and J 6 bases, leaving 15 bases between the germline ends. This CDR3 has 14 amino acids. CDR3 DNA: TGTGCCAGTAGTATCACCCTGACAGGCGGCGAGCAGTACGTC. Translation: CASSITLTGGEQYV.